Presented here are 18 T cell receptor beta chains from one specimen sequenced in a study of shared T cell receptors in the human thymus. Data came from immunoSEQ multiplex PCR; TCRdb stores just in-frame clones and leaves some out. The sample records more than 550,000 clones, roughly 85% being singletons. The same specimen was also included in a second study, on human thymus T cells.

The sample comprised thymocytes. The source is a girl under two years old with a congenital heart defect.

This chain joins TRBV20-1 and TRBJ2-1, with no clear D. This CDR3 comprises 10 residues. CDR1 and CDR2 (germline): DFQATT, SNEGSKA (reference sequence). V lost 3 bases and J lost 6, with 3 bases in between. The CDR3 bases are TGCAGTGCTAGCCGCAATGAGCAGTTCTTC. Protein sequence: CSASRNEQFF.

This clone came up a few times. In the same sample, other DNA sequences code for this CDR3. DNA for the CDR3: TGTGCCAGCTCACCGGAGGGGAACACTGAAGCTTTCTTT. Translation gives CASSPEGNTEAFF. The chain carries TRBV18 and TRBJ1-1; D uncertain. The V and J ends lost 3 bases and 1 base respectively, with 6 bases between them. This CDR3 is built from 13 residues. Germline CDR1 reads KGHSH; CDR2 reads LQKENI.

This clone was observed a single time. This chain joins TRBV27 and TRBJ2-7; 8 nucleotides align to TRBD1. The CDR3 extends over 16 amino acids. After removal of 5 bases from V and 0 bases from J, the junction contained 9 bases not matched to a gene. Looked up from germline, CDR1 is MNHEY and CDR2 is SMNVEV (reference sequence). CDR3 sequence reads: CASSKLRTGSSYEQYF. DNA of the CDR3: TGTGCCAGCAGTAAACTCCGGACAGGGAGCTCCTACGAGCAGTACTTC.

In this sample, this clone turned up a few times. The chain recombines TRBV15 with TRBJ1-1; 8 nucleotides agree with TRBD1. V was clipped by 3 bases and J by 4 bases; unmatched bases: 4. Germline V gene sequence: CDR1 LNHNV, CDR2 YYDKDF (reference sequence). The CDR3 loop spans 14 amino acids. The CDR3 coding sequence is TGTGCCACCAGCAGGACGACAGGGGCCACTGAAGCTTTCTTT. Translation gives CATSRTTGATEAFF.

The chain has TRBV7-9 and TRBJ2-1; 9 positions agree with TRBD2. This CDR3 comprises 17 residues. CDR1 and CDR2 from the germline V gene are SEHNR and FQNEAQ (reference sequence). V dropped 7 bases and J dropped 2; count of bases not matched to a gene: 12. The CDR3 spells CASTNGSERGAYNEQFF. The CDR3 nucleotides read TGTGCCAGCACAAATGGCTCAGAGCGGGGGGCCTACAATGAGCAGTTCTTC.

In its sample, this clone was seen a few times. V gene TRBV7-4 combines with J gene TRBJ1-2; a possible D gene is TRBD1 (5 bases). CDR1 SGHVT and CDR2 SQSDAQ come from the germline V gene. CDR3 length: 14 amino acids. Trimming stripped 2 bases from V and 1 base from J, with 8 bases between. CDR3 sequence (DNA): TGTGCCAGCAGCTTACAGCAGGGTAACTATGGCTACACCTTC. Amino acids: CASSLQQGNYGYTF.

The rearrangement links TRBV13 to TRBJ2-3, with 12 bases fitting TRBD2. CDR1 and CDR2 from the germline V gene are PRHDT and FYEKMQ (reference sequence). The J segment lost 0 bases and the V segment lost 6 bases, leaving 4 bases of the junction unmatched. This CDR3 has 16 amino acids. CDR3 residues: CASRLAGGGSTDTQYF. The CDR3 DNA sequence: TGTGCCAGCAGACTAGCGGGGGGAGGGAGCACAGATACGCAGTATTTT. Looking up the rest from reference TRBV13 and TRBJ2-3 gives the full variable domain: AAGVIQSPRHLIKEKRETATLKCYPIPRHDTVYWYQQGPGQDPQFLISFYEKMQSDKGSIPDRFSAQQFSDYHSELNMSSLELGDSALYFCASRLAGGGSTDTQYFGPGTRLTVL.

The chain links TRBV20-1 to TRBJ2-7, with D unresolved. CDR1 DFQATT and CDR2 SNEGSKA come from the germline V gene (reference sequence). Trimming left V 3 bases short and J 4 bases short, with 4 bases between. CDR3 length: 10 amino acids. CDR3 bases: TGCAGTGCTAGCACTTACGAGCAGTACTTC. This sequence encodes CSASTYEQYF.

This sequence joins TRBV19 and TRBJ2-7; 7 nucleotides match TRBD1. The CDR3 sequence is 15 residues long. Germline lookup yields CDR1 LNHDA and CDR2 SQIVND (reference sequence). After removal of 9 bases from V and 0 bases from J, the junction contained 11 bases not matched to a gene. DNA for the CDR3: TGTGCCAGACCGAGACAGGGATACCTCTCCTACGAGCAGTACTTC. This gives the protein CARPRQGYLSYEQYF.

This chain uses TRBV9 with TRBJ1-5, with a possible D match to TRBD1 (5 bases). The CDR3 consists of 15 residues. The germline V and J ends were trimmed by 0 bases and 6 bases, with 13 bases remaining between them. CDR1 SGDLS and CDR2 YYNGEE come from the germline V gene. The CDR3 region has the DNA TGTGCCAGCAGCGTAGGGCCAGGGAAAAGTCAGCCCCAGCATTTT. This codes for CASSVGPGKSQPQHF.

The chain links TRBV12-5 to TRBJ2-7; 9 positions agree with TRBD1. The CDR3 runs 18 residues. With V trimmed by 0 bases and J by 0 bases, 9 bases remained unmatched. CDR1 LGHNT and CDR2 FRNRAP come from the germline V gene. This CDR3 is CASGLVYRGRTTSYEQYF. The DNA of the CDR3 is TGTGCTAGTGGTTTGGTATACAGGGGGCGGACCACCTCCTACGAGCAGTACTTC.

This clone was seen just once. The rearrangement links TRBV9 to TRBJ1-3; 11 bases fit TRBD1. This CDR3 spans 20 amino acids. Trimming cost V 1 base and J 7 bases; bases outside gene matches: 19. Germline lookup yields CDR1 SGDLS and CDR2 YYNGEE. The CDR3 sequence: CASSVHPQGQGADLGNTIYF. The CDR3 DNA follows: TGTGCCAGCAGCGTACACCCCCAAGGACAGGGGGCCGATTTAGGTAACACCATATATTTT. Based on the CDR3 plus reference TRBV9 and TRBJ1-3, the full variable domain is DSGVTQTPKHLITATGQRVTLRCSPRSGDLSVYWYQQSLDQGLQFLIQYYNGEERAKGNILERFSAQQFPDLHSELNLSSLELGDSALYFCASSVHPQGQGADLGNTIYFGEGSWLTVV.

This rearrangement joins TRBV27 to TRBJ2-2; 8 nucleotides match TRBD2. Looked up from germline, CDR1 is MNHEY and CDR2 is SMNVEV (reference sequence). This CDR3 is 18 amino acids long. J lost 2 bases, V lost 4 bases, and 12 bases had no gene match. CDR3: CASSWTGLGLFNTGELFF. Written as DNA, the CDR3 is TGTGCCAGCAGTTGGACGGGACTAGGTCTATTTAACACCGGGGAGCTGTTTTTT.

V and J are TRBV27 and TRBJ2-5, with 7 nucleotides matching TRBD2. Germline lookup yields CDR1 MNHEY and CDR2 SMNVEV (reference sequence). After removal of 0 bases from V and 5 bases from J, the junction contained 12 bases not matched to a gene. This CDR3 contains 17 residues. CDR3: CASSLSQEGGYMETQYF. CDR3 bases: TGTGCCAGCAGTTTATCCCAGGAGGGAGGGTACATGGAGACCCAGTACTTC.

This clone was seen a few times. The V and J genes are TRBV12-5 and TRBJ1-2, with D possibly matching TRBD1 (5 bases). The CDR3 is 15 amino acids. Germline V CDR1 and CDR2: LGHNT, FRNRAP. The V and J ends lost 1 base and 4 bases respectively, with 13 bases between them. CDR3 in amino acids: CASGLDYPGSYGYTF. The CDR3 DNA reads as TGTGCTAGTGGTTTGGATTACCCAGGGTCCTATGGCTACACCTTC.

The chain combines TRBV11-2 with TRBJ2-2, with D unresolved. Trimming left V 1 base short and J 0 bases short, with 12 bases between. Germline CDR1 SGHAT, CDR2 FQNNGV. The CDR3 loop spans 17 amino acids. CDR3 region: CASSLGFPYANTGELFF. As DNA, the CDR3 is TGTGCCAGCAGCTTAGGTTTTCCCTACGCGAACACCGGGGAGCTGTTTTTT.

Details on this clone: Mismatch with germline at one junction end may stem from a read error. The chain uses TRBV7-2 and TRBJ2-3; TRBD2 matches at 7 bases. CDR1 SGHTA and CDR2 FQGNSA come from the germline V gene. The CDR3 has 15 amino acids. CDR3 sequence (DNA): TGTGCCAGCAGCTTAGCGAGAGTCTCAGGCGGACTAGGCTCTTTT. Amino acids: CASSLARVSGGLGSF.

The chain couples TRBV27 to TRBJ1-3; unclear D gene. Germline V lookup: CDR1 MNHEY, CDR2 SMNVEV (reference sequence). Trimming pared 5 bases from V and 0 bases from J, leaving 11 bases between. The CDR3 length is 15 residues. Here the CDR3 reads CASSPNRSSGNTIYF. CDR3 DNA: TGTGCCAGCAGTCCAAATAGGAGCTCTGGAAACACCATATATTTT.